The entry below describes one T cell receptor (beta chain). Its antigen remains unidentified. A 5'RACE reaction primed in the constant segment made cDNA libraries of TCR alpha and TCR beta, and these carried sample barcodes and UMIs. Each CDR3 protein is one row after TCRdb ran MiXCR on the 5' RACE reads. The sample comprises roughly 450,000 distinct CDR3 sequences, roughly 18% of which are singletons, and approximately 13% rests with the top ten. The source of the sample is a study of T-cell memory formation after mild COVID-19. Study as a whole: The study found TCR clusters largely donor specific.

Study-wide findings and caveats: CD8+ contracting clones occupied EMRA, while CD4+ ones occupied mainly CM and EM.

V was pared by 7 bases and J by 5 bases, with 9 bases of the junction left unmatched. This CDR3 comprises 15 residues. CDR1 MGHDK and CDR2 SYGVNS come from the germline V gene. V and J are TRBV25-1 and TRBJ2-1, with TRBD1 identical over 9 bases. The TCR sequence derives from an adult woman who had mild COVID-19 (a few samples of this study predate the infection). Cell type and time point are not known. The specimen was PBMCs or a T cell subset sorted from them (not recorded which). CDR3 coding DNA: TGTGCCAGCAACCAACAGGGGGCCTCGGACAATGAGCAGTTCTTC. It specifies CASNQQGASDNEQFF. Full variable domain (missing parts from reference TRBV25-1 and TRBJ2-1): EADIYQTPRYLVIGTGKKITLECSQTMGHDKMYWYQQDPGMELHLIHYSYGVNSTEKGDLSSESTVSRIRTEHFPLTLESARPSHTSQYLCASNQQGASDNEQFFGPGTRLTVL.